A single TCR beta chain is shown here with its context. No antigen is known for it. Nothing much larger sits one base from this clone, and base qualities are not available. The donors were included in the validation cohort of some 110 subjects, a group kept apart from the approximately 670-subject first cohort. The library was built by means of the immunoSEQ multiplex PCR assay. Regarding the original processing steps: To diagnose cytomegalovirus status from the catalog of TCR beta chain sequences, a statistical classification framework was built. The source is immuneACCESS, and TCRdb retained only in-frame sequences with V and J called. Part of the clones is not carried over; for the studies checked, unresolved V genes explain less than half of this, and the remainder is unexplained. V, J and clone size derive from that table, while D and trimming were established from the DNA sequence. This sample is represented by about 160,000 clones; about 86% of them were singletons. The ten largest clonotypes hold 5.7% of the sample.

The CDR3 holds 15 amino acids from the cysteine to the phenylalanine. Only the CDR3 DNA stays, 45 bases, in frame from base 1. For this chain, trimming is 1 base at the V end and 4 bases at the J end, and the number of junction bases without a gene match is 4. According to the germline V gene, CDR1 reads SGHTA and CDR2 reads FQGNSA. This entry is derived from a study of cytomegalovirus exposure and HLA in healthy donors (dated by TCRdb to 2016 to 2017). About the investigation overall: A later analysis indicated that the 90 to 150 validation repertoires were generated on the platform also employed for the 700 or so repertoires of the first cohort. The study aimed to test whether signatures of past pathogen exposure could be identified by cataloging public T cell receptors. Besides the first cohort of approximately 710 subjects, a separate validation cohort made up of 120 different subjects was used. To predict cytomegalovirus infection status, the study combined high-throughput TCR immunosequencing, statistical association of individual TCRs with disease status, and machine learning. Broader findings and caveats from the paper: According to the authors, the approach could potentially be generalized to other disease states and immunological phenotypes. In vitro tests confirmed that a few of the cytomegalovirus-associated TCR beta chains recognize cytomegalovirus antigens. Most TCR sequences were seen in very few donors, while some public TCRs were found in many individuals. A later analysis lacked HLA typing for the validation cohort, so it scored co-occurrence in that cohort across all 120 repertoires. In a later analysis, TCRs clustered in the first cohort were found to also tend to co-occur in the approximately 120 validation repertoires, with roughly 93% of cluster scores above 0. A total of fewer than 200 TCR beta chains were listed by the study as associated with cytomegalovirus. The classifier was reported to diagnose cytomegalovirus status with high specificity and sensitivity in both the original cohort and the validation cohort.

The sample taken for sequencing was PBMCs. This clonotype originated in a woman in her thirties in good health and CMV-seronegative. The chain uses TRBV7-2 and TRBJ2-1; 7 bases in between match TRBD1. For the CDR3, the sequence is CASSLDGQVYNEQFF. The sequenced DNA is TGTGCCAGCAGCTTAGACGGACAGGTTTACAATGAGCAGTTCTTC. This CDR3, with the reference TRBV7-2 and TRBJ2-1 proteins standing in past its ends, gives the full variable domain GAGVSQSPSNKVTEKGKDVELRCDPISGHTALYWYRQSLGQGLEFLIYFQGNSAPDKSGLPSDRFSAERTGGSVSTLTIQRTQQEDSAVYLCASSLDGQVYNEQFFGPGTRLTVL.